The clone carrying this TCR beta chain appeared many times. Its antigen remains unidentified. This sample stems from a study of CD8 T cells in ankylosing spondylitis. The study, taken as a whole, reports: Prior work had noted some motif variants in reactive arthritis blood and synovial fluid. Seven to nine highly homologous variants made up a TCR beta motif, and this motif appeared characteristic of ankylosing spondylitis blood. The study looked at matched synovial fluid samples from ankylosing spondylitis patients. Disease-linked clones were reported to be significantly enriched there. CD8+ disease-linked clones were present at relatively low frequencies in blood.

Library preparation for TCR beta used quantitative 5'-RACE with molecular barcodes. From the 5' RACE reads, TCRdb called clonotypes with MiXCR, one entry per CDR3 protein. The data show just under 550,000 distinct CDR3 sequences, about 12% seen once. The CDR3 spans 15 residues. J gave up 2 bases and V 5 bases, and 7 bases lay outside the gene matches. What was sequenced was blood, either unsorted or a sorted T cell fraction (not recorded which). This TCR was sampled from a male donor with ankylosing spondylitis. The V gene is TRBV12-3 or TRBV12-4, the J gene TRBJ1-2; 8 bases match TRBD1. CDR3: CASSPKDRGNYGYTF. As DNA, the CDR3 is TGTGCCAGCAGTCCTAAAGACAGGGGCAACTATGGCTACACCTTC.